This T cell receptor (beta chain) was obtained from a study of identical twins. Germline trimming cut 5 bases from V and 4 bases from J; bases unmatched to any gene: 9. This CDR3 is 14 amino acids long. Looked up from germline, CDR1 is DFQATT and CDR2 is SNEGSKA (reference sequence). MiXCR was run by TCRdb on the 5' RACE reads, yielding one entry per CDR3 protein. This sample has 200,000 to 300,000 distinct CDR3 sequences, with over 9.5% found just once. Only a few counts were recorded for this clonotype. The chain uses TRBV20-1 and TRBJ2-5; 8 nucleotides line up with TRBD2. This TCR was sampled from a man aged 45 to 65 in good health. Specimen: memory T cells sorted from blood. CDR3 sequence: CSARPPSGGETQYF. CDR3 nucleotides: TGCAGTGCTCGTCCCCCCAGCGGGGGAGAGACCCAGTACTTC.